This TCR beta chain emerged from a study of molecular identifiers for immune sequencing clone quantification. Study outcomes and limitations: Identical TCR molecules can share a barcode, and this sharing could underestimate highly expanded clone sizes. Clones with over 20 RNA copies captured over 99% of effector molecules but under 1% of naive ones.

For this clonotype: Its cognate antigen is unknown.

In germline, CDR1 is MNHEY, CDR2 SVGAGI. CDR3 length: 16 amino acids. V gave up 0 bases and J gave up 1 base, with 12 bases separating them. Each CDR3 protein gets one entry after TCRdb re-called the PCR reads with MiXCR. The table includes around 480,000 distinct CDR3 sequences, about 26% detected once. This TCR was sampled from a human donor in good health. Some libraries in this study had Jurkat cell RNA spiked in. The rearrangement uses TRBV6-5 and TRBJ2-5, with a weak D call TRBD1 (6 bases). Sequenced material: naive CD8+ T cells from blood, with Jurkat cell RNA spiked in. The sample's subset: FACS-sorted CD8+CD4-CCR7+CD45RA+ naive T cells. The CDR3 DNA sequence: TGTGCCAGCAGTTACTCTAGGACAGCAATCCAAGAGACCCAGTACTTC. It encodes CASSYSRTAIQETQYF.